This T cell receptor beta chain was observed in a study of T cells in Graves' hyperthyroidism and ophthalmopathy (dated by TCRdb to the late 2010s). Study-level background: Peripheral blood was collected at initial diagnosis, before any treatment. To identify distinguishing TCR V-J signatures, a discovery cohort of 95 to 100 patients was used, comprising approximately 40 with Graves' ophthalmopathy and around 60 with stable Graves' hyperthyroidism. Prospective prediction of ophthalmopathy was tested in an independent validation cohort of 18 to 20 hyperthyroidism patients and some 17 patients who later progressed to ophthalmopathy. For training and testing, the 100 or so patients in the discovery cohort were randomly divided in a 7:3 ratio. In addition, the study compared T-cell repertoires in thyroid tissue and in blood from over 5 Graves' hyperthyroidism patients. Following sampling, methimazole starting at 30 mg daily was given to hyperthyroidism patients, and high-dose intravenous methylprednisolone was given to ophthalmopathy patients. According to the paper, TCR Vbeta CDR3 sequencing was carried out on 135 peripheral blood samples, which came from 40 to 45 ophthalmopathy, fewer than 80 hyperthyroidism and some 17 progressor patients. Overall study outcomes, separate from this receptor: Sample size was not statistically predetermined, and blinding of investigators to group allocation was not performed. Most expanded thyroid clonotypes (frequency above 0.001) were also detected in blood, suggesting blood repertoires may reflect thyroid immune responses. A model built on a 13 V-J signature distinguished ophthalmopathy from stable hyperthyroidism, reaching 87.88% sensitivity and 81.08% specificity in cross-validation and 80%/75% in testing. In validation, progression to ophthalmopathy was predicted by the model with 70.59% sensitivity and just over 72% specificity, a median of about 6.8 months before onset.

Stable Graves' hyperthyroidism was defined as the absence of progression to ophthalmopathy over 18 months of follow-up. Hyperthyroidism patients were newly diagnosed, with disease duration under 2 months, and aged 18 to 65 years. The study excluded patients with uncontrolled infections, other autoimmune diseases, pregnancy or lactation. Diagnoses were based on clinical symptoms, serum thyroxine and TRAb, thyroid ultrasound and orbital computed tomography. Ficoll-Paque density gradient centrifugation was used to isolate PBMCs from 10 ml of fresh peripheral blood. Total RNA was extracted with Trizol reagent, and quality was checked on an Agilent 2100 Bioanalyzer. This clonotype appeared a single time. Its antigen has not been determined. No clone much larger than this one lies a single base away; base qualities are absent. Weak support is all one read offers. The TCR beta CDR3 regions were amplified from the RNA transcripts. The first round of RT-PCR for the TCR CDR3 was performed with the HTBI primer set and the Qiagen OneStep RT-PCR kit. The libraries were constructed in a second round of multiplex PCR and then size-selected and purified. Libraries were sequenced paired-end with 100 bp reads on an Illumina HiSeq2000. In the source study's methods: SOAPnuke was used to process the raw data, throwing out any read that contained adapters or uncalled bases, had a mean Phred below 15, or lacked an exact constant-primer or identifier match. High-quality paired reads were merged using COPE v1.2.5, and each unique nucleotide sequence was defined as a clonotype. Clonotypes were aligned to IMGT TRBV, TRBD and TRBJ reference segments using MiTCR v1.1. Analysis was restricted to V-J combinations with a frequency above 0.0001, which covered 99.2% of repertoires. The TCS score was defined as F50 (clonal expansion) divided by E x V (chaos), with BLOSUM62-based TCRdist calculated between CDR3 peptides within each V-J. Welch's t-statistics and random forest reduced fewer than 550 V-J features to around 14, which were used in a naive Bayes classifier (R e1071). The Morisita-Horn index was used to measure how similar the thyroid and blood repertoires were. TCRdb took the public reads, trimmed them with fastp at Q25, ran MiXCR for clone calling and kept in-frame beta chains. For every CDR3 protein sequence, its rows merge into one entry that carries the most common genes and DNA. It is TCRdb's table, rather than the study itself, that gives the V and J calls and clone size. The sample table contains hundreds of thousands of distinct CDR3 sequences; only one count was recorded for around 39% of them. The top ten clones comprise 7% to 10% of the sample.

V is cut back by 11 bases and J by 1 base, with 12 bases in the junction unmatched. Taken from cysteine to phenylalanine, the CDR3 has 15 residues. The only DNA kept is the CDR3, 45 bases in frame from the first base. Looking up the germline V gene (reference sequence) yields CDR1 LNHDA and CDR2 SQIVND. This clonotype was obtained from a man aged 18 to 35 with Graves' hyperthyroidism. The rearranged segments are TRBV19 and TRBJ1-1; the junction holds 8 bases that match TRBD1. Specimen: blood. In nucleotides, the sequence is TGTGCCTGGAGTACCAGGGGGCTAGGGAACACTGAAGCTTTCTTT. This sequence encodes CAWSTRGLGNTEAFF. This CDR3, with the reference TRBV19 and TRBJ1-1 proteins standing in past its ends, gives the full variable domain DGGITQSPKYLFRKEGQNVTLSCEQNLNHDAMYWYRQDPGQGLRLIYYSQIVNDFQKGDIAEGYSVSREKKESFPLTVTSAQKNPTAFYLCAWSTRGLGNTEAFFGQGTRLTVV.